A single T cell receptor beta chain is shown here with its context. Investigators plated around 200,000 CFSE-labeled responder cells together with around 200,000 irradiated stimulator cells labeled with violet dye. The protocol was immunoSEQ multiplex PCR, while the TCRdb copy is restricted to in-frame clones and leaves out a portion. The profile shows a few thousand clones, around a third of them singletons. Between the trimmed V and J ends, which lost 6 bases and 2 bases, there was a span of 17 bases. The CDR3 has 15 residues. The V gene's germline CDR1 is KGHSH and CDR2 LQKENI. The data are from a study of graft-versus-host responses after intestinal transplantation. Regarding the study as a whole: Recipient marrow held GvH clones, some first seen in ileum or blood.

Sequenced here: alloreactive CD8+ T cells from a mixed lymphocyte reaction culture, sampled before intestinal transplant. Sample subset: CFSE-low proliferating T cells sorted from roughly 6-day pre-transplant mixed lymphocyte reaction (GvH or HvG direction). The chain couples TRBV18 to TRBJ2-7; D might be TRBD1 (5 bases). The sequence was collected from a human patient who received an intestinal transplant. The CDR3 bases are TGTGCCAGCTCGCTCGTCTGGTCAGGGCCCTACGAGCAGTACTTC. Translating it yields CASSLVWSGPYEQYF.